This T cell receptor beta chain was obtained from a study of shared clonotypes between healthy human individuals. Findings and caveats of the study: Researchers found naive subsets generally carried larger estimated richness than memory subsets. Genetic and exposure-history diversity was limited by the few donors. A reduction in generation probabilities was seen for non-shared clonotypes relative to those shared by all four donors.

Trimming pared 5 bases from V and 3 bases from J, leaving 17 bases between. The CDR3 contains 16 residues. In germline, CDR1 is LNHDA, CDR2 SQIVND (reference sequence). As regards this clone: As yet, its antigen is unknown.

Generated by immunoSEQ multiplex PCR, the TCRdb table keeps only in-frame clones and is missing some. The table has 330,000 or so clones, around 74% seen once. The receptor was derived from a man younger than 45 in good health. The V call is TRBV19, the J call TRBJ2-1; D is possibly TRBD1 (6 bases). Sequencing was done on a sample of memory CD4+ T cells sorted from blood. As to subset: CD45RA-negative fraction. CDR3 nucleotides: TGTGCCAGTAGTCTCCGTGGGGGCGTAATCTACAATGAGCAGTTCTTC. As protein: CASSLRGGVIYNEQFF.